The table lists the clone carrying this T cell receptor beta chain with a few counts. Its antigen is currently unknown. This entry belongs to a study of T cells after yellow fever vaccination. Study results and caveats: Repertoires obtained by FACS sorting could include abundant clonotypes that entered as contaminants from the bulk population. Clones from primary vaccination mostly reappeared after the booster (about 97% CD4, over 85% CD8).

TCRdb reanalysed the 5' RACE reads using MiXCR and keeps one entry per CDR3 protein. There are about 340,000 distinct CDR3 sequences in the sample; approximately 13% occur only once, and 3.2% lies in the top ten. The V end lost 2 bases, the J end lost 2 bases, and 6 bases lay between the germline ends. The CDR3 extends over 14 amino acids. From germline, CDR1 is SEHNR and CDR2 FQNEAQ (reference sequence). The J gene is TRBJ1-4, the V gene TRBV7-9, with D possibly being TRBD1 (6 bases). The clonotype was recovered from a man between 18 and 35 years old who received the YFV17D yellow fever vaccine. Source: CD4+ T cells sorted from PBMCs, taken 15 days after the yellow fever booster vaccination. The CDR3, as DNA: TGTGCCAGCAGCTTAACAGGGACTAATGAAAAACTGTTTTTT. Translating it yields CASSLTGTNEKLFF.